This T cell receptor beta chain was recorded in a study of T-cell memory formation after mild COVID-19. This CDR3 contains 15 residues. V was clipped by 5 bases and J by 9 bases; unmatched bases: 6. The sample holds many counts of this clonotype. A single record per CDR3 protein comes from TCRdb applying MiXCR to the 5' RACE reads. This sample has about 240,000 distinct CDR3 sequences, with 8.5% to 9.5% found just once. V and J are TRBV12-3 or TRBV12-4 and TRBJ2-1; 14 nucleotides match TRBD2. The source of this sequence is a man aged 18 to 35 who had mild COVID-19 (a few samples of this study predate the infection). Cell type and time point are not known. Sequenced: PBMCs or a T cell subset sorted from them (not recorded which). CDR3 in DNA: TGTGCCAGCAGTCTGACTAGCGGGGGGGATAGTGAGCAGTTCTTC. It specifies CASSLTSGGDSEQFF.